The next 3 T cell receptor beta chains were all read from a single sample in a study of post-analysis software for immune sequencing data. Points from the study as a whole: Five TRBV segments occurring more often in patients than controls included TRBV5-6, TRBV5-1 and TRBV20-1.

The antigens for these receptors are not known. Unique molecular identifiers were carried by the TCR beta cDNA libraries. In TCRdb, the PCR reads were re-called with MiXCR into one record per CDR3 protein. The sample lists around 770,000 distinct CDR3 sequences; roughly 46% were seen once. The sample was blood. The receptors were sampled from a girl under 18 with multiple sclerosis.

This clonotype came up a few times. This chain connects TRBV3-1 to TRBJ2-4; 10 bases are shared with TRBD2. The CDR3 sequence is 16 residues long. V was clipped by 3 bases and J by 13 bases; unmatched bases: 15. Germline V lookup: CDR1 LGHDT, CDR2 YNNKEL (reference sequence). CDR3 amino acids: CASSHVSGRSKREQYF. For the CDR3, the DNA is TGTGCCAGCAGCCACGTTAGCGGGAGGTCGAAGAGGGAGCAGTACTTC.

This rearrangement joins TRBV6-1 to TRBJ1-2; the D is unclear. Trimming removed 6 bases at V and 7 bases at J, with 18 bases between. The CDR3 runs 14 residues. The germline V gene has CDR1 MNHNS and CDR2 SASEGT. The CDR3 reads CASRAEGRGSGYTF. CDR3 sequence (DNA): TGTGCCAGCAGGGCCGAGGGCCGAGGTAGTGGCTACACCTTC.

V and J are TRBV7-3 and TRBJ2-5, with D tentatively TRBD1 or TRBD2 (5 bases each). This CDR3 is built from 14 residues. V shed 4 bases and J shed 5 bases, with 14 bases lying between them. Looked up from germline, CDR1 is SGHTA and CDR2 is FQGTGA. For the CDR3, the DNA is TGTGCCAGCAGCTCCTTAGGGGACGGGGAGACCCAGTACTTC. It specifies CASSSLGDGETQYF.